This T cell receptor (beta chain) was documented in a study of human T cells and chemical hapten exposure (dated by TCRdb to about 2021). General notes on the study: Libraries were pooled for sequencing, and variation in per-sample TCR yields was attributed mainly to small differences in library volumes within the pool. From each blood RNA sample, both TCR alpha and TCR beta chains were sequenced. In alopecia patients, the study followed how the peripheral blood TCR repertoire changed in vivo over primary and secondary sensitization to diphenylcyclopropenone (DPC), a hapten. Study-level results and caveats: No change with DPC sensitization was found in the number of TCRs above 1 in 1000 frequency, and no evidence of global repertoire structure alterations was found. After repeated subsampling, changes were observed in the strength of the expansion versus patch-test correlation and in the threshold at which the correlation became significant.

To prepare the library, 5' RACE was applied. The sample was run on an Illumina MiSeq. During library preparation, unique molecular identifiers were attached to individual cDNA molecules so that TCRs could be counted in a quantitative, reproducible way. The published analysis was carried out like this. The median number of TCRs per sample was some 100,000, ranging from roughly 20,000 to 700,000. The Decombinator software suite was used to annotate the V, J and CDR3 of the TCR reads. To make PS versus PT1 abundance plots, every sample was subsampled to the same number of TCRs (28,000). Expanded TCRs were defined as absent before sensitization and observed at least eight times at the 2-week time point. TCRdb itself trimmed the public reads at Q25 with fastp, ran MiXCR and retained productive beta chains. Duplicate CDR3 protein sequences are folded into a single record with the most common DNA and genes. It is TCRdb's table, rather than the study itself, that gives the V and J calls and clone size. The sample table lists roughly 81,000 distinct CDR3 sequences, roughly 15% of them with a count of one. The top ten clonotypes cover around 6.8% of the sample.

Looking up the germline V gene yields CDR1 LGHNA and CDR2 YSLEER. The junction carries 17 bases between V and J, which are trimmed by 4 bases and 5 bases respectively. The CDR3 numbers 15 residues from cysteine through phenylalanine. CDR3 DNA only is kept here, 45 bases in frame from base 1. Total RNA was extracted from unfractionated whole blood collected in Tempus Blood RNA tubes. As TCR sequencing controls, roughly 5 healthy volunteers were used, with blood taken at day 0, 2 weeks and 6 weeks. This clonotype was detected only once. There is no known antigen for this receptor. Base qualities are not provided; no much larger clone lies one nucleotide away. A single read is weak support.

The sequence came from a female donor in good health. The chain couples TRBV4-3 to TRBJ1-1; D gene: possibly TRBD1, on 5 matching bases. The CDR3 region has the sequence CASSPFSGGGTEAFF. Here is the DNA: TGCGCCAGCAGCCCCTTCTCGGGGGGTGGAACTGAAGCTTTCTTT.